This TCR beta chain originates from a study of blood T cells in healthy people across ages. Overall study results and limits: Donor CMV status, an unknown factor, possibly confounded changes in expanded clonotypes. Roughly linear declines in TCR beta diversity per million T cells occurred with age.

Turning to this clonotype: Antigen: not known. This sequence may be a read error, since a much larger clone differs from it by one base.

Sample-barcoded 5' priming and a J-beta primer mix drove a second PCR of about 7 to 12 cycles. A template-switch adaptor that had 12 random nucleotides put a tag on each cDNA molecule. Each single sample gave us at least 3 million CDR3-containing paired-end reads. TCRdb re-derived calls from the 5' RACE reads in MiXCR, one entry per CDR3 protein. The profile shows roughly 640,000 distinct CDR3 sequences, 25% to 30% of them singletons. Specimen: blood. This receptor was taken from a woman of 80 years or more in good health.

As DNA, the CDR3 is TGTGCCATCAGGGAGTCAACAGGGGGCGGCTACACCTTC. This encodes CAIRESTGGGYTF. This chain uses TRBV10-3 with TRBJ1-2; 9 nucleotides agree with TRBD1. This CDR3 spans 13 amino acids. The germline V gene encodes CDR1 ENHRY and CDR2 SYGVKD.